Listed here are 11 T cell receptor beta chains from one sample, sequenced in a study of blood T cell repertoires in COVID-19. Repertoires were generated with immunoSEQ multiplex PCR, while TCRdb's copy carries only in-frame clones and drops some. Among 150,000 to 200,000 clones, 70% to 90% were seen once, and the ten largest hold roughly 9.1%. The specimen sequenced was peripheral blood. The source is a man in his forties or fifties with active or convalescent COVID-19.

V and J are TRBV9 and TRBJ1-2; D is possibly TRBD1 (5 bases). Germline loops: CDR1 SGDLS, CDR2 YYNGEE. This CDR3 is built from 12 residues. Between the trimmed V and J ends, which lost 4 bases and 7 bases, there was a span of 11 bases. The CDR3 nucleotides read TGTGCCAGCAGCCTAGATGGGGCTGGCTACACCTTC. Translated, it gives CASSLDGAGYTF.

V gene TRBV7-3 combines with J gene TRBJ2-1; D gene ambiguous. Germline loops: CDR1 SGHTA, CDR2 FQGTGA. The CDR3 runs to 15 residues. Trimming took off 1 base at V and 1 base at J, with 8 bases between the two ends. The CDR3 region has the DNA TGTGCCAGCAGCTTAATTCCCAATTCCTACAATGAGCAGTTCTTC. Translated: CASSLIPNSYNEQFF.

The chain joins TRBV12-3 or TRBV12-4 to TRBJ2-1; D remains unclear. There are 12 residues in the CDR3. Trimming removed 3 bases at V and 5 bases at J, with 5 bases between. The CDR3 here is CASSFIDNEQFF. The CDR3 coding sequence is TGTGCCAGCAGTTTTATAGACAATGAGCAGTTCTTC.

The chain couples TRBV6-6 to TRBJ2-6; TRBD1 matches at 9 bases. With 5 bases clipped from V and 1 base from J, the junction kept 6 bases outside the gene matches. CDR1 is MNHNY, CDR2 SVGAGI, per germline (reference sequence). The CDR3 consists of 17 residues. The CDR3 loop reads CASSRTGGASGANVLTF. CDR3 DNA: TGTGCCAGCAGTCGAACAGGGGGCGCTTCTGGGGCCAACGTCCTGACTTTC.

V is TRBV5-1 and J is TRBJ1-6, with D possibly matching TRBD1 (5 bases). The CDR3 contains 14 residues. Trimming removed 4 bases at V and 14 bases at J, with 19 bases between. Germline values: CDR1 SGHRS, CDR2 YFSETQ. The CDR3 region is CASSPMGQHVSLHF. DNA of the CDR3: TGCGCCAGCAGCCCCATGGGGCAGCACGTATCCCTCCACTTT.

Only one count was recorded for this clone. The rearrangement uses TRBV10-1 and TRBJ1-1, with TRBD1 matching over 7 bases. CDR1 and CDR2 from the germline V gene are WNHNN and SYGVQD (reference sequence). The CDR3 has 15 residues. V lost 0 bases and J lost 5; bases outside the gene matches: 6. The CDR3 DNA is TGCGCCAGCAGTGAGTCAAAGGGGGCTGAGACTGAAGCTTTCTTT. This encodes CASSESKGAETEAFF.

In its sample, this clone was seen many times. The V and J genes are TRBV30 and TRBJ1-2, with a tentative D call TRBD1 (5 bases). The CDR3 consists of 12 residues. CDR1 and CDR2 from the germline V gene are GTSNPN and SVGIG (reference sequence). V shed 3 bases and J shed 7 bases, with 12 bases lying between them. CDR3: CAWRLSGGGYTF. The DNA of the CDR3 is TGTGCCTGGAGATTGAGCGGGGGTGGCTACACCTTC.

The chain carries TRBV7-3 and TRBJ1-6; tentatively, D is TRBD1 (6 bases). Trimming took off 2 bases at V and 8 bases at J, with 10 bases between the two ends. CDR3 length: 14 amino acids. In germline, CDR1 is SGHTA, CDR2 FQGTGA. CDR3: CASSLQGRDSPLHF. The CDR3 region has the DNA TGTGCCAGCAGCTTACAGGGGAGAGATTCACCCCTCCACTTT.

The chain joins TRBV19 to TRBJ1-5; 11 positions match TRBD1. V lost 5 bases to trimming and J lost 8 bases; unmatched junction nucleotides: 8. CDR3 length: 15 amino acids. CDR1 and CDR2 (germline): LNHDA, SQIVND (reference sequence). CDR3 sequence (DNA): TGTGCCAGTAGTTTAGGACAGGGGGCCGTGGAGCCCCAGCATTTT. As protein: CASSLGQGAVEPQHF.

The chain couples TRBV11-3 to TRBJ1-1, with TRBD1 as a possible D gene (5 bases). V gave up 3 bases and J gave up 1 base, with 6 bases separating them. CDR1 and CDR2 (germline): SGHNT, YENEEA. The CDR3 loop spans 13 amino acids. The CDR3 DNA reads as TGTGCCAGCAGCTTGACAGCGAACACTGAAGCTTTCTTT. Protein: CASSLTANTEAFF.

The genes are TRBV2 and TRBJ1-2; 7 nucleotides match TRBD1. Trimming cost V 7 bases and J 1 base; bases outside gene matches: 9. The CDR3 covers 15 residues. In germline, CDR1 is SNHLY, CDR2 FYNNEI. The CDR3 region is CASNNPRDSNYGYTF. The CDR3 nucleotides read TGTGCCAGCAATAACCCCCGGGACAGTAACTATGGCTACACCTTC.